These 19 T cell receptor beta chains were all obtained from the same sample, sequenced in a study of CD8 T cells in ankylosing spondylitis. Study-level results: Blood of patients with ankylosing spondylitis appeared to be characterized by a TCR beta motif of eight highly homologous variants.

Their cognate antigens are unknown. TCRdb re-derived calls from the 5' RACE reads in MiXCR, one entry per CDR3 protein. Altogether 700,000 or so distinct CDR3 sequences are present, under 20% being singletons, with the ten largest covering under 20%. Source material: blood, either unsorted or a sorted T cell fraction (not recorded which). The receptors stem from a male donor with ankylosing spondylitis.

This clonotype was counted at least ten times. The chain has TRBV7-9 and TRBJ2-5, with TRBD2 matching over 9 bases. The J segment lost 5 bases and the V segment lost 0 bases, leaving 4 bases of the junction unmatched. This CDR3 region has 15 residues. From germline, CDR1 is SEHNR and CDR2 FQNEAQ (reference sequence). The CDR3 is CASSLASGRLETQYF. The CDR3 coding sequence is TGTGCCAGCAGCTTAGCTAGCGGGAGATTGGAGACCCAGTACTTC. Looking up the rest from reference TRBV7-9 and TRBJ2-5 gives the full variable domain: DTGVSQNPRHKITKRGQNVTFRCDPISEHNRLYWYRQTLGQGPEFLTYFQNEAQLEKSRLLSDRFSAERPKGSFSTLEIQRTEQGDSAMYLCASSLASGRLETQYFGPGTRLLVL.

J is TRBJ2-1 and V is TRBV24-1; either TRBD1 or TRBD2 may supply D (5 bases each). The CDR3 has 15 amino acids. V shed 4 bases and J shed 5 bases, with 14 bases lying between them. CDR1 KGHDR and CDR2 SFDVKD come from the germline V gene. CDR3 DNA: TGTGCCACCAGTGAGACTAATACAGGTAACAATGAGCAGTTCTTC. This sequence encodes CATSETNTGNNEQFF.

In its sample, this clonotype was seen a few times. This sequence joins TRBV4-2 and TRBJ1-1; D not resolved. The CDR3 runs 14 residues. Trimming took off 0 bases at V and 2 bases at J, with 7 bases between the two ends. Germline CDR1 LGHNA, CDR2 YNFKEQ. CDR3 DNA: TGTGCCAGCAGCCAAGAAGACGGTAACACTGAAGCTTTCTTT. As protein: CASSQEDGNTEAFF.

Only a few counts were recorded for this clonotype. The rearrangement uses TRBV11-1 and TRBJ2-7, with 8 bases that match TRBD2. Germline V gives CDR1 SGHAT, CDR2 FQDESV (reference sequence). V lost 4 bases to trimming and J lost 1 base; unmatched junction nucleotides: 6. The CDR3 length is 15 residues. CDR3 coding DNA: TGTGCCAGCAGCTCTCAGGCTAGCGGGTCCTACGAGCAGTACTTC. Amino acid sequence: CASSSQASGSYEQYF.

This clonotype was seen ten or more times. V is TRBV20-1 and J is TRBJ2-1, with 7 bases aligning to TRBD1. CDR1 DFQATT and CDR2 SNEGSKA come from the germline V gene (reference sequence). V gave up 3 bases and J gave up 3 bases; unmatched junction bases: 5. CDR3 length equals 14 residues. CDR3 DNA: TGCAGTGCTAGGAAAGGGACAGACTACAATGAGCAGTTCTTC. Amino acid sequence: CSARKGTDYNEQFF.

This clonotype has a handful of counts. V and J are TRBV13 and TRBJ2-2; D is possibly TRBD2 (5 bases). CDR3 size: 16 residues. V lost 1 base and J lost 1, with 10 bases in between. Germline loops: CDR1 PRHDT, CDR2 FYEKMQ (reference sequence). CDR3 in DNA: TGTGCCAGCAGCTTAGTGAGGGTAGAGAACACCGGGGAGCTGTTTTTT. Its translation is CASSLVRVENTGELFF.

The chain links TRBV7-8 to TRBJ1-1; TRBD1 is a possible D gene (6 bases). V lost 5 bases, J lost 3 bases, and 10 bases lay in between. This CDR3 is 13 amino acids long. From germline, CDR1 is SGHVS and CDR2 FQNEAQ. The CDR3, as DNA: TGTGCCAGCAGCGATCACAGGGACACTGAAGCTTTCTTT. Translation: CASSDHRDTEAFF.

The CDR3 loop is CASRDRNQETQYF. The CDR3 DNA follows: TGTGCCAGCAGAGACCGGAACCAAGAGACCCAGTACTTC. This chain joins TRBV12-3 or TRBV12-4 and TRBJ2-5; no definite D call. V lost 6 bases and J 0 bases, leaving 8 bases between the germline ends. The CDR3 loop spans 13 amino acids.

The CDR3 sequence: CASSSGQGEAKNIQYF. The CDR3 nucleotides read TGTGCCAGCAGCTCGGGACAGGGGGAAGCCAAAAACATTCAGTACTTC. The chain combines TRBV11-2 with TRBJ2-4; 11 nucleotides agree with TRBD1. Germline trimming cut 4 bases from V and 0 bases from J; bases unmatched to any gene: 2. The CDR3 has 16 residues. The germline V gene encodes CDR1 SGHAT and CDR2 FQNNGV.

The chain couples TRBV12-3 or TRBV12-4 to TRBJ2-1; 12 bases align to TRBD2. The CDR3 totals 18 residues. The V segment lost 0 bases and the J segment 5 bases; nucleotides outside the gene matches: 8. The CDR3 DNA reads TGTGCCAGCAGTTTAGCGCTAGCGGGAGGGCCGGGTAACAATGAGCAGTTCTTC. Residues: CASSLALAGGPGNNEQFF.

The rearrangement links TRBV4-3 to TRBJ2-4, with 8 bases matching TRBD1. Looked up from germline, CDR1 is LGHNA and CDR2 is YSLEER. After removal of 2 bases from V and 7 bases from J, the junction contained 4 bases not matched to a gene. The CDR3 is 14 residues long. DNA for the CDR3: TGCGCCAGCAGCCAAAAACCAGGGGGCAACATTCAGTACTTC. Translated, it gives CASSQKPGGNIQYF.

The chain couples TRBV3-1 to TRBJ2-5; perhaps TRBD2 as D (5 bases). V lost 0 bases and J lost 3, with 8 bases in between. Germline-derived CDR1 and CDR2 are LGHDT and YNNKEL (reference sequence). The length of the CDR3 is 14 residues. The DNA of the CDR3 is TGTGCCAGCAGCCAAGATAAGACTAAAGAGACCCAGTACTTC. Translation gives CASSQDKTKETQYF.

The genes are TRBV5-1 and TRBJ2-5, with TRBD1 matching over 7 bases. With V trimmed by 4 bases and J by 5 bases, 11 bases remained unmatched. The CDR3 is 15 amino acids. The germline V gene has CDR1 SGHRS and CDR2 YFSETQ. The CDR3 DNA follows: TGCGCCAGCAGCCGGGTACAGGGGCGCCAGGAGACCCAGTACTTC. This encodes CASSRVQGRQETQYF.

The gene calls are TRBV10-2 and TRBJ2-1, with no clear D. V lost 2 bases, J lost 10 bases, and 12 bases lay in between. Germline V gives CDR1 WSHSY, CDR2 SAAADI. This CDR3 has 13 amino acids. CDR3: CASSELEFPEQFF. For the CDR3, the DNA is TGCGCCAGCAGTGAGCTCGAATTCCCGGAGCAGTTCTTC.

The chain carries TRBV5-1 and TRBJ2-1; D possibly corresponds to TRBD2 (6 bases). The CDR3 has 15 amino acids. Germline-derived CDR1 and CDR2 are SGHRS and YFSETQ. V was trimmed by 5 bases and J by 8 bases, leaving 20 bases between them. The CDR3 loop reads CASRNSVGLRDEQFF. The CDR3 DNA reads TGCGCCAGCAGAAACTCAGTGGGACTGCGCGATGAGCAGTTCTTC.

The rearrangement joins TRBV12-3 or TRBV12-4 to TRBJ2-5; 10 bases align to TRBD2. The length of the CDR3 is 16 residues. Trimming at V came to 3 bases and at J to 4 bases, leaving 8 bases not matched to a gene. CDR3 sequence (DNA): TGTGCCAGCAGTTTCCAAGCGGGAGGGGTTCCAGAGACCCAGTACTTC. Its protein product is CASSFQAGGVPETQYF.

In this sample, this clonotype turned up once. V is TRBV18 and J is TRBJ2-7; tentatively, D is TRBD2 (5 bases). The CDR3 totals 14 residues. V lost 3 bases to trimming and J lost 7 bases, with 16 bases between them. The germline V gene has CDR1 KGHSH and CDR2 LQKENI. This CDR3 reads CASSPSPNSGEQYF. CDR3 bases: TGTGCCAGCTCACCCTCCCCTAACTCGGGGGAGCAGTACTTC.

In this sample, this clonotype turned up a few times. The V gene is TRBV5-1, the J gene TRBJ2-2; TRBD1 agrees at 10 bases. This CDR3 comprises 17 residues. The V segment lost 3 bases and the J segment 3 bases; nucleotides outside the gene matches: 8. CDR1 and CDR2 (germline): SGHRS, YFSETQ. CDR3 protein: CASSSPTGQGYTGELFF. The DNA of the CDR3 is TGCGCCAGCAGCTCTCCGACGGGACAGGGGTACACCGGGGAGCTGTTTTTT. Full variable domain (remainder filled in from reference TRBV5-1 and TRBJ2-2): KAGVTQTPRYLIKTRGQQVTLSCSPISGHRSVSWYQQTPGQGLQFLFEYFSETQRNKGNFPGRFSGRQFSNSRSEMNVSTLELGDSALYLCASSSPTGQGYTGELFFGEGSRLTVL.

This clonotype was detected a few times. This chain uses TRBV4-2 with TRBJ2-3; TRBD2 matches 8 bases. This CDR3 region has 16 residues. Trimming removed 0 bases from V and 3 bases from J; junction bases left unmatched: 5. Germline V CDR1 and CDR2: LGHNA, YNFKEQ. CDR3 nucleotide sequence: TGTGCCAGCAGCCAAGATCGGGGGGGCCGAACAGATACGCAGTATTTT. It is translated as CASSQDRGGRTDTQYF.